The 16 T cell receptor beta chains given below trace back to one sample, sequenced in a study of PD-1 blockade in classical Hodgkin lymphoma. Only in-frame clones appear in the TCRdb table, and some are missing; sequencing was by immunoSEQ multiplex PCR. The table lists 90,000 to 140,000 clones, roughly 87% of them singletons. Noted time point: cycle 4 day 1 (C4D1), after more than 5 weeks of nivolumab. Each patient relapsed following autologous stem cell transplantation, and prior brentuximab vedotin exposure differed. The material sequenced was peripheral blood mononuclear cells (PBMCs), taken before the fourth cycle of nivolumab. The receptors were sampled from a human donor with classical Hodgkin lymphoma.

This clone was counted once. The chain links TRBV7-9 to TRBJ2-7, with D possibly being TRBD2 (6 bases). With 3 bases removed from V and 6 bases from J, the gap between germline ends came to 12 bases. This CDR3 spans 13 amino acids. Germline assignment: CDR1 SEHNR and CDR2 FQNEAQ (reference sequence). CDR3 residues: CASSLGGVAEQYF. CDR3 coding DNA: TGTGCCAGCAGCTTGGGGGGAGTTGCCGAGCAGTACTTC.

The chain combines TRBV10-1 with TRBJ1-1; D is unclear. Germline CDR1 WNHNN, CDR2 SYGVQD (reference sequence). The V end was cut by 5 bases, the J end by 6 bases, with 10 bases between. CDR3 size: 12 residues. The CDR3 DNA is TGCGCCAGCAGTTTATCTGGGGCTGAAGCTTTCTTT. Translating gives CASSLSGAEAFF.

The table lists this clone with a count of one. The chain joins TRBV30 to TRBJ2-5; TRBD2 agrees at 8 bases. Germline loops: CDR1 GTSNPN, CDR2 SVGIG (reference sequence). The CDR3 loop spans 16 amino acids. V was pared by 8 bases and J by 5 bases, with 19 bases of the junction left unmatched. The CDR3 loop reads CALTNGVSGARETQYF. In nucleotides, the CDR3 is TGTGCCCTAACAAACGGGGTTAGCGGGGCCCGGGAGACCCAGTACTTC.

The rearrangement joins TRBV27 to TRBJ1-2; 8 nucleotides align to TRBD1. Losses at the gene ends were 4 bases for V and 6 bases for J; bases not matched to a gene: 4. Germline loops: CDR1 MNHEY, CDR2 SMNVEV (reference sequence). The CDR3 length is 13 residues. The CDR3 DNA sequence: TGTGCCAGCAGTTGGGGGACAGGCGATGGCTACACCTTC. Translating it yields CASSWGTGDGYTF.

The chain carries TRBV30 and TRBJ2-1; D possibly corresponds to TRBD2 (6 bases). With 0 bases removed from V and 2 bases from J, the gap between germline ends came to 17 bases. From germline, CDR1 is GTSNPN and CDR2 SVGIG (reference sequence). CDR3 length: 17 residues. This CDR3 is CAWSVQEVAGTYNEQFF. The CDR3 DNA is TGTGCCTGGAGTGTACAAGAGGTGGCGGGGACCTACAATGAGCAGTTCTTC.

V and J are TRBV19 and TRBJ1-5; D not resolved. The V end lost 6 bases, the J end lost 7 bases, and 13 bases lay between the germline ends. The CDR3 extends over 13 amino acids. CDR1 is LNHDA, CDR2 SQIVND, per germline (reference sequence). In DNA form, the CDR3 reads TGTGCCAGTAGCCTCCTTCGGGAACAGCCCCAGCATTTT. Translation gives CASSLLREQPQHF.

This rearrangement joins TRBV2 to TRBJ2-7, with TRBD2 matching over 7 bases. In germline, CDR1 is SNHLY, CDR2 FYNNEI. This CDR3 is built from 23 residues. J gave up 0 bases and V 6 bases, and 32 bases lay outside the gene matches. CDR3 DNA: TGTGCCAGCAGGGCCCCCACTTATAGTGCGACAGTTGGCGCTAGCGGAATCTCCTACGAGCAGTACTTC. Amino acids: CASRAPTYSATVGASGISYEQYF.

V is TRBV5-1 and J is TRBJ1-2; D may be TRBD1 (5 bases). V was shortened by 0 bases and J by 4 bases, with 10 bases between the two germline ends. The CDR3 covers 14 residues. Germline-derived CDR1 and CDR2 are SGHRS and YFSETQ. CDR3 sequence (DNA): TGCGCCAGCAGCTTGGAGGCAGGGACCTATGGCTACACCTTC. Translating gives CASSLEAGTYGYTF. The full variable domain, its missing parts supplied by reference TRBV5-1 and TRBJ1-2, is KAGVTQTPRYLIKTRGQQVTLSCSPISGHRSVSWYQQTPGQGLQFLFEYFSETQRNKGNFPGRFSGRQFSNSRSEMNVSTLELGDSALYLCASSLEAGTYGYTFGSGTRLTVV.

The chain links TRBV5-1 to TRBJ2-2; 10 bases fit TRBD1. Germline V gene sequence: CDR1 SGHRS, CDR2 YFSETQ. The CDR3 is 13 residues long. The V segment lost 9 bases and the J segment 4 bases; nucleotides outside the gene matches: 3. The CDR3 protein is CATGTGATGELFF. CDR3 DNA: TGCGCCACCGGGACAGGGGCCACCGGGGAGCTGTTTTTT.

The rearrangement uses TRBV10-3 and TRBJ2-1; TRBD2 agrees at 11 bases. CDR1 and CDR2 from the germline V gene are ENHRY and SYGVKD. J was trimmed by 4 bases and V by 4 bases; bases with no gene match: 3. CDR3 length: 15 residues. CDR3 protein: CAISGGTSGYNEQFF. As DNA, the CDR3 is TGTGCCATCAGTGGGGGGACTAGCGGTTACAATGAGCAGTTCTTC.

This clone occurred once. J is TRBJ1-1 and V is TRBV5-4; D is undetermined. Trimming removed 0 bases at V and 1 base at J, with 13 bases between. This CDR3 contains 16 residues. The germline V gene has CDR1 SGHNT and CDR2 YYREEE (reference sequence). The DNA of the CDR3 is TGTGCCAGCAGCTTGGGGACTTTTTTGCCGAACACTGAAGCTTTCTTT. It specifies CASSLGTFLPNTEAFF.

The chain joins TRBV6-5 to TRBJ1-3; D may be TRBD1 (6 bases). V was clipped by 5 bases and J by 4 bases, with 15 bases between them. The CDR3 runs to 15 residues. Per the germline V gene, CDR1 is MNHEY and CDR2 is SVGAGI. CDR3 sequence reads: CASSKQGIEGNTIYF. The CDR3 coding sequence is TGTGCCAGCAGTAAACAGGGTATAGAGGGAAACACCATATATTTT.

This clone was picked up a small number of times. The chain employs TRBV2 and TRBJ2-2; D gene unclear. This CDR3 region has 12 residues. V gave up 10 bases and J gave up 3 bases, with 9 bases separating them. CDR1 is SNHLY and CDR2 is FYNNEI in the germline V gene. CDR3: CATRTDTGELFF. Written as DNA, the CDR3 is TGTGCCACCAGGACGGACACCGGGGAGCTGTTTTTT.

This sequence joins TRBV11-2 and TRBJ2-7; 11 bases agree with TRBD1. CDR3 length: 14 amino acids. The J segment lost 3 bases and the V segment lost 5 bases, leaving 3 bases of the junction unmatched. Germline CDR1 is SGHAT and CDR2 is FQNNGV. Here the CDR3 DNA reads TGTGCCAGCAGCCCCGGGACAGGGGGCTACGAGCAGTACTTC. Protein sequence: CASSPGTGGYEQYF. Full variable domain (missing parts from reference TRBV11-2 and TRBJ2-7): EAGVAQSPRYKIIEKRQSVAFWCNPISGHATLYWYQQILGQGPKLLIQFQNNGVVDDSQLPKDRFSAERLKGVDSTLKIQPAKLEDSAVYLCASSPGTGGYEQYFGPGTRLTVT.

The CDR3 DNA reads as TGTGCCAGCACCCTTTTGCAGGGGAAGAGAGCTTTCTTT. Its translation is CASTLLQGKRAFF. This chain joins TRBV28 and TRBJ1-1, with D maybe TRBD1 (6 bases). Trimming stripped 7 bases from V and 10 bases from J, with 19 bases between. CDR3 length equals 13 residues. The germline CDR1 and CDR2 sequences are MDHEN and SYDVKM.

The chain carries TRBV4-2 and TRBJ2-5; unclear D gene. Germline CDR1 and CDR2: LGHNA and YNFKEQ. The V end lost 3 bases, the J end lost 2 bases, and 7 bases lay between the germline ends. CDR3 length: 13 amino acids. CDR3 sequence (DNA): TGTGCCAGCAGCCAGGGCCGTCAAGAGACCCAGTACTTC. Translating gives CASSQGRQETQYF.